The entry that follows covers one TCR beta chain sequence. No antigen is known for it. The CDR3 is 16 amino acids. Between the trimmed V and J ends, which lost 4 bases and 0 bases, there was a span of 11 bases. Looked up from germline, CDR1 is SGHKS and CDR2 is YYEKEE (reference sequence). These data come from a study of blood T cells in healthy people across ages. Study-level findings and limits: Changes in expanded clonotypes were possibly confounded, as the CMV status of donors was unknown.

A J-beta primer mix and a sample-barcoded 5' primer were used in a second PCR of roughly 6 to 11 cycles. TCRdb reprocessed the 5' RACE reads with MiXCR, giving one entry per CDR3 protein. The repertoire holds some 1,500,000 distinct CDR3 sequences, with approximately 42% as singletons. The chain employs TRBV5-5 and TRBJ1-6, with D perhaps matching TRBD1 (6 bases). This receptor was obtained from a woman aged 18-35 years in good health. Sequencing used blood. The CDR3 here is CASSADSSSYNSPLHF. In DNA form, the CDR3 reads TGTGCCAGCAGCGCGGACAGTAGCTCCTATAATTCACCCCTCCACTTT.